Following are 16 T cell receptor beta chains from one sample sequenced in a study of Ad26.COV2.S vaccination and SARS-CoV-2 variants. The treatment here: roughly 18 received Ad26.COV2.S at low or high dose, single or two shots; about 5 received placebo; per-sample allocation not given. Specimens were obtained on day 63 following the first vaccine or placebo injection. Generated by immunoSEQ multiplex PCR, the TCRdb table keeps only in-frame clones and is missing some. The table has a few hundred thousand clones, roughly 87% seen once; the top ten hold about 3.4%. Sequencing used peripheral blood, obtained in a trial of Ad26.COV2.S vaccine versus placebo. The receptors stem from a person aged 18-60 years who received the Ad26.COV2.S COVID-19 vaccine or a placebo.

This clone was found a few times. The genes are TRBV4-3 and TRBJ2-2, with unresolved D. From germline, CDR1 is LGHNA and CDR2 YSLEER. This CDR3 has 16 amino acids. V lost 0 bases, J lost 7 bases, and 15 bases lay in between. The CDR3 DNA sequence: TGCGCCAGCAGCCAAGATTTGCCAGGTCGGAGCGGGGAGCTGTTTTTT. Its translation: CASSQDLPGRSGELFF.

This chain connects TRBV5-4 to TRBJ2-1; D might be TRBD2 (6 bases). With 2 bases removed from V and 6 bases from J, the gap between germline ends came to 12 bases. CDR1 is SGHNT and CDR2 is YYREEE in the germline V gene (reference sequence). This CDR3 is built from 14 residues. As DNA, the CDR3 is TGTGCCAGCAGCTTCGCGGGGCACCTCAATGAGCAGTTCTTC. It codes for CASSFAGHLNEQFF.

The chain has TRBV29-1 and TRBJ2-5; D is possibly TRBD2 (5 bases). V was clipped by 1 base and J by 5 bases, with 8 bases between them. The length of the CDR3 is 12 residues. Germline assignment: CDR1 SQVTM and CDR2 ANQGSEA. The CDR3 bases are TGCAGCGTTGAAGGGCCGGGGGAGACCCAGTACTTC. It yields the protein CSVEGPGETQYF.

The sample holds a few counts of this clone. The rearrangement links TRBV4-1 to TRBJ1-3, with D perhaps matching TRBD1 (6 bases). V was trimmed by 2 bases and J by 2 bases, leaving 13 bases between them. CDR3 size: 16 residues. Germline V gene lookup returns CDR1 MGHRA and CDR2 YSYEKL. The CDR3 is CASSQLGGLAGNTIYF. The CDR3 nucleotides are TGCGCCAGCAGCCAATTGGGGGGGCTGGCTGGAAACACCATATATTTT.

The chain links TRBV6-5 to TRBJ1-1; maybe TRBD1 (5 bases). V lost 8 bases and J lost 1, with 14 bases in between. This CDR3 contains 14 residues. Germline lookup yields CDR1 MNHEY and CDR2 SVGAGI. This chain's CDR3 is CASSRSGANTEAFF. Here the CDR3 DNA reads TGTGCCAGCTCGCGAAGTGGGGCGAACACTGAAGCTTTCTTT.

The gene calls are TRBV7-8 and TRBJ1-1, with D hard to call. The CDR3 contains 15 residues. Trimming removed 2 bases from V and 0 bases from J, with 10 bases in between. Germline CDR1 and CDR2: SGHVS and FQNEAQ. The CDR3, as DNA: TGTGCCAGCAGCTTATACGACCGCATGAACACTGAAGCTTTCTTT. Translating gives CASSLYDRMNTEAFF.

This rearrangement joins TRBV10-3 to TRBJ1-6; perhaps TRBD1 as D (5 bases). Germline V gene lookup returns CDR1 ENHRY and CDR2 SYGVKD. The V and J ends lost 6 bases and 7 bases respectively, with 16 bases between them. This CDR3 is built from 15 residues. CDR3 amino acids: CAIREDTKGNSPLHF. As DNA, the CDR3 is TGTGCCATCAGGGAGGACACCAAGGGGAATTCACCCCTCCACTTT.

The chain carries TRBV14 and TRBJ1-1, with 9 bases fitting TRBD1. With 6 bases clipped from V and 9 bases from J, the junction kept 14 bases outside the gene matches. The CDR3 has 15 residues. CDR1 and CDR2 from the germline V gene are SGHDN and FVKESK. CDR3 sequence (DNA): TGTGCCAGCAGTCGGCGAGAGGGACAGGGAGAAAAAGCTTTCTTT. Its translation: CASSRREGQGEKAFF.

The gene calls are TRBV14 and TRBJ1-1, with TRBD1 identical over 7 bases. CDR1 is SGHDN, CDR2 FVKESK, per germline. This CDR3 is built from 17 residues. The ends lost 0 bases at V and 0 bases at J; junction bases unmatched: 7. The CDR3 DNA reads TGTGCCAGCAGCCAAGATTCAGGGGGGGAAATGAACACTGAAGCTTTCTTT. This codes for CASSQDSGGEMNTEAFF.

The rearrangement joins TRBV12-5 to TRBJ2-5, with a weak D call TRBD1 (5 bases). With 2 bases removed from V and 5 bases from J, the gap between germline ends came to 9 bases. CDR3 length equals 13 residues. Germline CDR1 reads LGHNT; CDR2 reads FRNRAP. The CDR3 loop is CASGLKGRETQYF. The CDR3 nucleotides read TGTGCTAGTGGTTTGAAGGGGCGGGAGACCCAGTACTTC.

J is TRBJ1-4 and V is TRBV11-1; 8 bases are shared with TRBD1. From germline, CDR1 is SGHAT and CDR2 FQDESV (reference sequence). The CDR3 is 12 amino acids. The V segment lost 5 bases and the J segment 10 bases; nucleotides outside the gene matches: 3. CDR3: CASSMGQAKLFF. The CDR3 DNA reads as TGTGCCAGCAGCATGGGACAGGCAAAACTGTTTTTT.

The chain uses TRBV7-9 and TRBJ1-4; D possibly corresponds to TRBD1 (6 bases). The length of the CDR3 is 14 residues. Deletions cut 5 bases from V and 9 bases from J, with 16 bases between. Per the germline V gene, CDR1 is SEHNR and CDR2 is FQNEAQ (reference sequence). In DNA form, the CDR3 reads TGTGCCAGCAGCCTTTTGGGGGCCGGGAAAAAACTGTTTTTT. Amino acid sequence: CASSLLGAGKKLFF.

The chain couples TRBV11-2 to TRBJ2-2; tentatively, D is TRBD1 (6 bases). CDR3 size: 16 residues. The V end lost 2 bases, the J end lost 0 bases, and 10 bases lay between the germline ends. Germline-derived CDR1 and CDR2 are SGHAT and FQNNGV. CDR3 sequence (DNA): TGTGCCAGCAGCTTATACAGGGCGGCGAACACCGGGGAGCTGTTTTTT. Protein sequence: CASSLYRAANTGELFF.

CDR3 loop: CASSPTGTQITGELFF. Here the CDR3 DNA reads TGTGCCAGCAGCCCTACCGGGACTCAGATTACCGGGGAGCTGTTTTTT. The chain is built from TRBV7-3 and TRBJ2-2; perhaps TRBD2 as D (6 bases). The length of the CDR3 is 16 residues. Germline lookup yields CDR1 SGHTA and CDR2 FQGTGA. V was trimmed by 5 bases and J by 5 bases, leaving 18 bases between them.

The V gene is TRBV14, the J gene TRBJ1-3; D not resolved. Deletions cut 7 bases from V and 0 bases from J, with 13 bases between. The CDR3 runs to 15 residues. Germline V gene sequence: CDR1 SGHDN, CDR2 FVKESK. This CDR3 is CASTEDSSSGNTIYF. As DNA, the CDR3 is TGTGCCAGCACCGAGGACTCGAGCTCTGGAAACACCATATATTTT.

The rearrangement joins TRBV4-2 to TRBJ2-7; the D gene could be TRBD1 or TRBD2 (6 bases each). The V gene's germline CDR1 is LGHNA and CDR2 YNFKEQ. This CDR3 region has 19 residues. V lost 4 bases to trimming and J lost 3 bases, with 28 bases between them. For the CDR3, the DNA is TGTGCCAGCAGCCCTCGGGCAGGGGTAGGAGGGCATCTAGACTACGAGCAGTACTTC. This gives the protein CASSPRAGVGGHLDYEQYF.